What follows describes a single TCR beta chain. Its specificity is unknown. At one end the junction does not follow the germline gene, possibly because of a read error. This entry is derived from a study of cytomegalovirus exposure and HLA in healthy donors. Per the germline V gene, CDR1 is SEHNR and CDR2 is FQNEAQ (reference sequence). The CDR3 consists of 16 residues. PCR involved 60 Vbeta and 13 Jbeta primers. Clones were sequenced by immunoSEQ multiplex PCR, and TCRdb holds only the in-frame ones, with some missing. The sample includes approximately 210,000 clones, 75% to 90% seen only once; the top ten take roughly 1.3%. Overall study findings and caveats: In vitro experiments confirmed that a few CMV-associated chains were specific for CMV antigens.

Sequencing input: PBMCs. The source of this sequence is a man aged 25-40 years in good health and CMV-seronegative. The chain joins TRBV7-9 to TRBJ1-2; TRBD1 matches at 8 bases. Here the CDR3 DNA reads TGTGCCAGCACCTTAGGAGCCGGGACAGGCCCTGATGGCTACACCTTC. Translation gives CASTLGAGTGPDGYTF.